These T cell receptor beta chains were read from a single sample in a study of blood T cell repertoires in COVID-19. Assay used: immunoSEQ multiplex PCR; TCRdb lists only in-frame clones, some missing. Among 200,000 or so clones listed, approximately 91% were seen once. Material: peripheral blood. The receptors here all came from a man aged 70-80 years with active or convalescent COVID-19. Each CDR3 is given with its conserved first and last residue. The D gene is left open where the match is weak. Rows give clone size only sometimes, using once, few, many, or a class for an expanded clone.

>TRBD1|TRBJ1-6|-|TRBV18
TGTGCCAGCTCACTGGGACAGGGGGCTAATTCACCCCTCCACTTT
CASSLGQGANSPLHF
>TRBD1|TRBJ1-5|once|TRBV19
TGTGCCAGTAGTCAAACCGCGTTCACCGGGACAGGGGTCCAGCCCCAGCATTTT
CASSQTAFTGTGVQPQHF
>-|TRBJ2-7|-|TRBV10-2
TGCGCCAGCAGTGAGTTTCTCCTGGGGAGGCGACTTCACTACGAGCAGTACTTC
CASSEFLLGRRLHYEQYF
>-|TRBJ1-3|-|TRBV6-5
TGTGCCTCACAGGGAGGAAACACCATATATTTT
CASQGGNTIYF
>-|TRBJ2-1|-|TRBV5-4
TGTGCCAGCAGCCCAGGAGGGGAAAGCTACAATGAGCAGTTCTTC
CASSPGGESYNEQFF
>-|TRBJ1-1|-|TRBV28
TGTGCCAGCAGTTCGACTGAAGCTTTCTTT
CASSSTEAFF
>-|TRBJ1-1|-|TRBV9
TGTGCCAGCAGCGTAGGTCCCCTCACAGGGGAAGCTTTCTTT
CASSVGPLTGEAFF
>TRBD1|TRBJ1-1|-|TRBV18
TGTGCCAGCTCGACAGGGTTGGGGGCTGAAGCTTTCTTT
CASSTGLGAEAFF
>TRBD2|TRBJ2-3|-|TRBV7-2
TGTGCCAGCAGCTTAACTAGCGGGCGGGCGATCGGGGCGCAGTATTTT
CASSLTSGRAIGAQYF
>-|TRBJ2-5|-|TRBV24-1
TGTGCCACCAGTGATGGGGCGGCGACCCAGTACTTC
CATSDGAATQYF
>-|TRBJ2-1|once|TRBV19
TGTGCCAGTAGTGTGGCCCCGCGGTCTGAGCAGTTCTTC
CASSVAPRSEQFF
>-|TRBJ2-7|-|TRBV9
TGTGCCAGCGGGCGGGCTGGGACCTACGAGCAGTACTTC
CASGRAGTYEQYF
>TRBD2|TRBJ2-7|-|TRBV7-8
TGTGCCAGCAGCTTAATGGTAGCGGGACGGGGGTACGAGCAGTACTTC
CASSLMVAGRGYEQYF
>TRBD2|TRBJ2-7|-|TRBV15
TGTGCCACCAGCAGAAAAGACGCTAGCGGGAGTTACGAGCAGTACTTC
CATSRKDASGSYEQYF
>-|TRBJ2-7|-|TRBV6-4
TGTGCCAGCAGTGATACCGGGGGTCCACAGTACTTC
CASSDTGGPQYF
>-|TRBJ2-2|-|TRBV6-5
TGTGCCAGCACTCTCTATGGAGGGTCGGTCGGGGAGCTGTTTTTT
CASTLYGGSVGELFF
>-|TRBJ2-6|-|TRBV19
TGTGCCAGTAGTAGCGCGGGTGGGGCCAACGTCCTGACTTTC
CASSSAGGANVLTF
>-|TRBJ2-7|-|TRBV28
TGTGCCATCACCCCAGACAGGATGAGCTCCTACGAGCAGTACTTC
CAITPDRMSSYEQYF
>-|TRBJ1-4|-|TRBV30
TGTGCCTGGAGGGATAAAAACGGCGCCATCGGGAAACTGTTTTTT
CAWRDKNGAIGKLFF
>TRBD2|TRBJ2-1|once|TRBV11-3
TGTGCCAGCAGCTCCGACATTAGCGGGAGATCCTACAATGAGCAGTTCTTC
CASSSDISGRSYNEQFF
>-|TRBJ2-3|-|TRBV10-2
TGCGCCAGCAGCGCCTTTGAAAGACAGCGCACAGATACGCAGTATTTT
CASSAFERQRTDTQYF
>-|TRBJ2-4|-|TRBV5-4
TGTGCCAGCAGCTTTCAGGGACTCAACAAAAACATTCAGTACTTC
CASSFQGLNKNIQYF
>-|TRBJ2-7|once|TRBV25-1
TGTGCCAGCAGTGCTGGGGGGGAGCAGTACTTC
CASSAGGEQYF
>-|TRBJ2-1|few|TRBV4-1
TGCGCCAGCAGCACTCCCGACAGGAAAATCCATGAGCAGTTCTTC
CASSTPDRKIHEQFF
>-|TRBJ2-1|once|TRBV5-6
TGTGCCAGCAGCTTGGGAATGCGCAATGAGCAGTTCTTC
CASSLGMRNEQFF
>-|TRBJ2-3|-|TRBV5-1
TGCGCCAGCAGCTTGGGTCACACAGATACGCAGTATTTT
CASSLGHTDTQYF
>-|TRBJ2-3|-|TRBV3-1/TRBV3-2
TGTGCCAGCAGCCAACGACACGGGGTTGGTGGCACAGATACGCAGTATTTT
CASSQRHGVGGTDTQYF
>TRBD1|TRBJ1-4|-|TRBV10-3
TGTGCCATCAGCCAGGGGGCGTCTAATGAAAAACTGTTTTTT
CAISQGASNEKLFF
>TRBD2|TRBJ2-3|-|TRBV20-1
TGCAGTGCTAGTTATATAGCGGGAGGGAGGACAGATACGCAGTATTTT
CSASYIAGGRTDTQYF
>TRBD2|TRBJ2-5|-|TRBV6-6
TGTGCCAGCAGTCCAAAACTAGCGGGGGGCCCTCGGACCCAGTACTTC
CASSPKLAGGPRTQYF
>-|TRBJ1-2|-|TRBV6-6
TGTGCCAGCAGTTCAGGGTATGGCTACACCTTC
CASSSGYGYTF
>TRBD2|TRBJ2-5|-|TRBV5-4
TGTGCCAGCAGCCGGGCGGGACTAGCGGGAACTAAATCAGGGGAGACCCAGTACTTC
CASSRAGLAGTKSGETQYF
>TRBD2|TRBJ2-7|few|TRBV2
TGTGCCAGCACCCCAAGTAGGCTAGCGGGTTCCTACGAGCAGTACTTC
CASTPSRLAGSYEQYF
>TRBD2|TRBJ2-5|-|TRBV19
TGTGCCAGTAGTATCAGCGGGGGGGCCAGAGAGACCCAGTACTTC
CASSISGGARETQYF
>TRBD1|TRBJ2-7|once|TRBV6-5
TGTGCCAGCAGTTACCGACAGGGTTGGGAGCAGTACTTC
CASSYRQGWEQYF
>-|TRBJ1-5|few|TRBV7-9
TGTGCCAGCAGCCGAGCGAGTTCTGAGATTAGCAATCAGCCCCAGCATTTT
CASSRASSEISNQPQHF
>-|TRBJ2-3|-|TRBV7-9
TGTGCCAGCAGCCCTCCTAGCGACCCTCTGTATTTT
CASSPPSDPLYF
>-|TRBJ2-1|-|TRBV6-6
TGTGCCAGCAGTTACGTCAACATCCTCCTAGCCGATGAGCAGTTCTTC
CASSYVNILLADEQFF
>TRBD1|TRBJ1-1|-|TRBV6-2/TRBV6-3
TGTGCCAGCAGTCGACAGGGCATGAACACTGAAGCTTTCTTT
CASSRQGMNTEAFF
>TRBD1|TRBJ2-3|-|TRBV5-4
TGTGCCAGCAGCTGGGACAGGGCAGATACGCAGTATTTT
CASSWDRADTQYF
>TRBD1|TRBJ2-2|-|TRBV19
TGTGCCAGTAAATGGTCTAGACAGGGACGAACCGGGGAGCTGTTTTTT
CASKWSRQGRTGELFF
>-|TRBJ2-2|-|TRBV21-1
TGTGCCAGCAACCTTAGGACAGGGCCGAACACCGGGGAGCTGTTTTTT
CASNLRTGPNTGELFF